The 9 T cell receptor beta chains below come from one sample, sequenced in a study of blood T cell repertoires in COVID-19. Assay used: immunoSEQ multiplex PCR; TCRdb lists only in-frame clones, some missing. The repertoire holds around 170,000 clones, with around 80% as singletons. Sample: peripheral blood. The receptors derive from a woman aged 55-70 years with acute or convalescent COVID-19.

Worth noting for this clone: The same CDR3 is also encoded by other DNA sequences in this sample. J is TRBJ1-1 and V is TRBV11-2, with D possibly being TRBD1 (6 bases). The CDR3 totals 13 residues. Trimming took 5 bases from V and 1 from J, leaving 8 bases between them. In germline, CDR1 is SGHAT, CDR2 FQNNGV. The CDR3 DNA follows: TGTGCCAGCAGCCTGGGACAGAACACTGAAGCTTTCTTT. Encoded protein: CASSLGQNTEAFF. The full variable domain, in which reference TRBV11-2 and TRBJ1-1 provide the parts outside the CDR3, is EAGVAQSPRYKIIEKRQSVAFWCNPISGHATLYWYQQILGQGPKLLIQFQNNGVVDDSQLPKDRFSAERLKGVDSTLKIQPAKLEDSAVYLCASSLGQNTEAFFGQGTRLTVV.

The table lists this clone with a count of one. The CDR3 loop is CASSTRLAGSGGNEQFF. In DNA, the CDR3 is TGTGCCAGCAGCACACGACTAGCGGGGTCTGGGGGCAATGAGCAGTTCTTC. The chain uses TRBV7-2 and TRBJ2-1; TRBD2 matches 11 bases. CDR1 is SGHTA and CDR2 is FQGNSA in the germline V gene. The trim removed 5 bases at V and 6 bases at J, leaving 12 bases unmatched. The CDR3 covers 17 residues.

The genes are TRBV12-3 or TRBV12-4 and TRBJ1-2; 8 nucleotides match TRBD1. CDR3 length: 13 amino acids. V lost 4 bases, J lost 5 bases, and 3 bases stayed unmatched. CDR3 nucleotide sequence: TGTGCCAGCAGTTCCGGACAGGGATATGGCTACACCTTC. Protein sequence: CASSSGQGYGYTF.

The gene calls are TRBV3-1 (or the pseudogene TRBV3-2) and TRBJ2-3; 13 bases line up with TRBD2. The CDR3 sequence is 18 residues long. Germline loops: CDR1 LGHDT, CDR2 YNNKEL (reference sequence). V dropped 0 bases and J dropped 6; count of bases not matched to a gene: 9. The CDR3 loop is CASSQDSTSGGAKDTQYF. CDR3 coding DNA: TGTGCCAGCAGCCAAGACTCTACTAGCGGGGGGGCCAAGGATACGCAGTATTTT.

The chain has TRBV6-6 and TRBJ1-2; D is possibly TRBD1 (6 bases). This CDR3 is built from 13 residues. Germline values: CDR1 MNHNY, CDR2 SVGAGI (reference sequence). V was shortened by 2 bases and J by 8 bases, with 12 bases between the two germline ends. The DNA of the CDR3 is TGTGCCAGCAGTTACGATCTGCAGGGGGGCTACACCTTC. Translation: CASSYDLQGGYTF.

V gene TRBV11-2 combines with J gene TRBJ2-7, with D unresolved. The CDR3 spans 11 residues. The germline V gene has CDR1 SGHAT and CDR2 FQNNGV. With 3 bases removed from V and 3 bases from J, the gap between germline ends came to 3 bases. CDR3 sequence reads: CASSFHYEQYF. The CDR3 region has the DNA TGTGCCAGCAGCTTCCACTACGAGCAGTACTTC.

This clone was recorded only once. V usage is TRBV5-1 and J usage is TRBJ1-1; possible D gene TRBD1, 5 bases. Germline V gives CDR1 SGHRS, CDR2 YFSETQ. Trimming cost V 0 bases and J 4 bases, with 13 bases left between them. The length of the CDR3 is 15 residues. The CDR3 loop is CASSLAQTRATEAFF. In DNA form, the CDR3 reads TGCGCCAGCAGCTTGGCCCAGACCAGGGCCACTGAAGCTTTCTTT.

This chain joins TRBV30 and TRBJ1-1; a weak D match, TRBD1 (5 bases). V lost 2 bases and J 7 bases, leaving 11 bases between the germline ends. Germline V gene data show CDR1 as GTSNPN and CDR2 as SVGIG (reference sequence). The CDR3 extends over 12 amino acids. The CDR3 loop is CAWSPQGVEAFF. CDR3 in DNA: TGTGCCTGGAGTCCGCAAGGGGTTGAAGCTTTCTTT.

J is TRBJ2-1 and V is TRBV15; 12 bases map to TRBD2. This CDR3 contains 18 residues. The V gene's germline CDR1 is LNHNV and CDR2 YYDKDF (reference sequence). V gave up 3 bases and J gave up 0 bases; unmatched junction bases: 6. CDR3 region: CATSRGGTSGFSYNEQFF. The CDR3 DNA reads TGTGCCACCAGCAGGGGGGGGACTAGCGGGTTCTCCTACAATGAGCAGTTCTTC.